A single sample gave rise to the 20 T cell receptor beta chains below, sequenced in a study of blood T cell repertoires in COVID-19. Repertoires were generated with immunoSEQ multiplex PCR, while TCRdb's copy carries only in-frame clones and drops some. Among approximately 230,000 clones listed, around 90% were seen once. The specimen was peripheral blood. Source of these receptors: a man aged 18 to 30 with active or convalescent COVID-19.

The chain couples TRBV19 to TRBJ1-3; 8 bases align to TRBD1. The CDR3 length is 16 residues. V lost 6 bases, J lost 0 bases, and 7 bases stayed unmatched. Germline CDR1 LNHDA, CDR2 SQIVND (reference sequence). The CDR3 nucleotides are TGTGCCAGTAGCCTTTGGACAGGGCACTCTGGAAACACCATATATTTT. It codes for CASSLWTGHSGNTIYF.

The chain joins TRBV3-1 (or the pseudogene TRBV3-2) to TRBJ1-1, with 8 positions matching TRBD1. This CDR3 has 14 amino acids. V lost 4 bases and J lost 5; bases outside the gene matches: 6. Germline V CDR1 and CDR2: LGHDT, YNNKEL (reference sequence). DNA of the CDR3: TGTGCCAGCAGCCGGCTCAGGGGGCGAACTGAAGCTTTCTTT. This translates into CASSRLRGRTEAFF.

Here the CDR3 DNA reads TGTGCCAGCTCAACAAACCCGACTAGCACAGATACGCAGTATTTT. This translates into CASSTNPTSTDTQYF. The chain joins TRBV6-4 to TRBJ2-3; D is undetermined. The germline V gene has CDR1 MRHNA and CDR2 SNTAGT. Trimming took off 8 bases at V and 0 bases at J, with 15 bases between the two ends. The CDR3 length is 15 residues.

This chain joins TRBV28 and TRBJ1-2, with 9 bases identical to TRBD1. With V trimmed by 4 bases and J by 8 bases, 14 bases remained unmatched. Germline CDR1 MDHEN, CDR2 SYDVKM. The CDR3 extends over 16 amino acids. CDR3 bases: TGTGCCAGCAGTTCAGACTCAACAGGGGGCGTTGGAGGCTACACCTTC. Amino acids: CASSSDSTGGVGGYTF.

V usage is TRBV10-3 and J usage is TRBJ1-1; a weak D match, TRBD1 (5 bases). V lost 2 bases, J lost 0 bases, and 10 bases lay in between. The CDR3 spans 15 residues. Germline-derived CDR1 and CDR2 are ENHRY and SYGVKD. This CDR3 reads CAISERQDMNTEAFF. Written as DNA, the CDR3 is TGTGCCATCAGTGAGAGGCAGGACATGAACACTGAAGCTTTCTTT.

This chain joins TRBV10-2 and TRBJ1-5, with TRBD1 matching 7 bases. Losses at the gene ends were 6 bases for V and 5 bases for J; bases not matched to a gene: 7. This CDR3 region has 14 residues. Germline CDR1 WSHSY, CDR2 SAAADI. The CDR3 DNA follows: TGCGCCAGCAGCCCAACAGGGGTCGATCAGCCCCAGCATTTT. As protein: CASSPTGVDQPQHF.

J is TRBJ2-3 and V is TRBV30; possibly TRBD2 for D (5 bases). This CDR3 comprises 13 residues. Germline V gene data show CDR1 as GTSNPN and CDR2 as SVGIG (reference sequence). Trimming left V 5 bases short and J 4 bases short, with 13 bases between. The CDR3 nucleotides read TGTGCCTGGTCGTTAGCCGGGGCAGATACGCAGTATTTT. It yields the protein CAWSLAGADTQYF.

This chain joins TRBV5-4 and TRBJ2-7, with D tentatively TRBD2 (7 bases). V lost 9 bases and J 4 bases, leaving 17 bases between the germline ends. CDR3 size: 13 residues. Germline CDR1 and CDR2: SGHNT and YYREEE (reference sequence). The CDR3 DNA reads TGTGCCATGACGCGGGGGCTGGAGTACGAGCAGTACTTC. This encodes CAMTRGLEYEQYF.

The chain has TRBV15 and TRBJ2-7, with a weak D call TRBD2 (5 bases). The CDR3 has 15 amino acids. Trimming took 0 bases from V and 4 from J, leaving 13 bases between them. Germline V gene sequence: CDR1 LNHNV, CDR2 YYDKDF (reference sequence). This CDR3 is CATSRERTPGYEQYF. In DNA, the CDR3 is TGTGCCACCAGCAGAGAGCGGACTCCCGGTTACGAGCAGTACTTC.

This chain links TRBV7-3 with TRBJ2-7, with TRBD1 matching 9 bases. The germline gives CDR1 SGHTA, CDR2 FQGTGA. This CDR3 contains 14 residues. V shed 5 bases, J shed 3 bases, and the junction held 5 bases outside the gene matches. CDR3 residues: CASSQDRGNYEQYF. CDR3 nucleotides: TGTGCCAGCAGCCAGGACAGGGGAAACTACGAGCAGTACTTC.

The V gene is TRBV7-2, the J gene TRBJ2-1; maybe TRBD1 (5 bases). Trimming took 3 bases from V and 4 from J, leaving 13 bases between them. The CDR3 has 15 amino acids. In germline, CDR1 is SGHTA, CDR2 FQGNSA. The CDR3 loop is CASSLYLGAYNEQFF. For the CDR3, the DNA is TGTGCCAGCAGCTTGTATTTAGGGGCATACAATGAGCAGTTCTTC.

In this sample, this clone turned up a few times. The CDR3 DNA sequence: TGTGCCAGCAGCTTAAAGGATTCGGGGATGGAGACCCAGTACTTC. It codes for CASSLKDSGMETQYF. The chain employs TRBV7-9 and TRBJ2-5, with a tentative D call TRBD2 (5 bases). V lost 2 bases and J lost 5, with 15 bases in between. In germline, CDR1 is SEHNR, CDR2 FQNEAQ (reference sequence). The CDR3 is 15 residues long.

CDR3 sequence: CASRGPDSSYEQYF. The CDR3 coding sequence is TGTGCCAGCAGAGGACCGGACTCATCCTACGAGCAGTACTTC. The chain has TRBV27 and TRBJ2-7, with D possibly TRBD2 on 5 matching bases. V dropped 6 bases and J dropped 1 base, with 13 bases sitting between them. Germline assignment: CDR1 MNHEY and CDR2 SMNVEV (reference sequence). This CDR3 is 14 amino acids long.

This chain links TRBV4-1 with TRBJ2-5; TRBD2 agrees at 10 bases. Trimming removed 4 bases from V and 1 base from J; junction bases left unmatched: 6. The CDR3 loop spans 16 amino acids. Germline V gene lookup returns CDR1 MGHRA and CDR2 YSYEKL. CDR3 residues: CASSPIERGGQETQYF. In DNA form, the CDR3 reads TGCGCCAGCAGCCCTATCGAGCGGGGGGGCCAAGAGACCCAGTACTTC.

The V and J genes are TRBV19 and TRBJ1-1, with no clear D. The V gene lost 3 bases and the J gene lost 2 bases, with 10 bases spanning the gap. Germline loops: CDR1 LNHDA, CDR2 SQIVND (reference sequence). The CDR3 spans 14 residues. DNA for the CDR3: TGTGCCAGTAGTATTGCCGGGTTAAACACTGAAGCTTTCTTT. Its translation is CASSIAGLNTEAFF. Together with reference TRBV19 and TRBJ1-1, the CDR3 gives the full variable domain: DGGITQSPKYLFRKEGQNVTLSCEQNLNHDAMYWYRQDPGQGLRLIYYSQIVNDFQKGDIAEGYSVSREKKESFPLTVTSAQKNPTAFYLCASSIAGLNTEAFFGQGTRLTVV.

CDR3 sequence reads: CASSLNQGAGGYTF. The CDR3 coding sequence is TGTGCCAGCAGCTTGAACCAGGGGGCGGGTGGCTACACCTTC. The chain recombines TRBV5-4 with TRBJ1-2; 8 nucleotides line up with TRBD1. In germline, CDR1 is SGHNT, CDR2 YYREEE (reference sequence). Trimming removed 1 base from V and 7 bases from J; junction bases left unmatched: 6. There are 14 residues in the CDR3. The full variable domain, completed using reference TRBV5-4 and TRBJ1-2, is ETGVTQSPTHLIKTRGQQVTLRCSSQSGHNTVSWYQQALGQGPQFIFQYYREEENGRGNFPPRFSGLQFPNYSSELNVNALELDDSALYLCASSLNQGAGGYTFGSGTRLTVV.

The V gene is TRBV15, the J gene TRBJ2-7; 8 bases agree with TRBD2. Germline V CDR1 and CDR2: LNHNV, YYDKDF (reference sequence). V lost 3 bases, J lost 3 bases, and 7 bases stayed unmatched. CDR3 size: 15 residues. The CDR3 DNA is TGTGCCACCAGCAGCGGGGGGGAGGTCTACTACGAGCAGTACTTC. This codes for CATSSGGEVYYEQYF.

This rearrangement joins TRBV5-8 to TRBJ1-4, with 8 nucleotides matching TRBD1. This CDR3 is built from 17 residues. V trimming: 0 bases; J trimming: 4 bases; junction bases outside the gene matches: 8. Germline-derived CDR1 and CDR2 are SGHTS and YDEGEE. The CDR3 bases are TGTGCCAGCAGCTTGGGTCTCAGGGGGCTAAGTAATGAAAAACTGTTTTTT. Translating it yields CASSLGLRGLSNEKLFF.

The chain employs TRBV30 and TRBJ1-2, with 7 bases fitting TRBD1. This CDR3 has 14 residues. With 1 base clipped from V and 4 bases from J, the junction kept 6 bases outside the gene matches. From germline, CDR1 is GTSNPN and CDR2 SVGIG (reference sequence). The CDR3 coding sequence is TGTGCCTGGAGTGAGGGGGCGACTATCTATGGCTACACCTTC. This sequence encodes CAWSEGATIYGYTF.

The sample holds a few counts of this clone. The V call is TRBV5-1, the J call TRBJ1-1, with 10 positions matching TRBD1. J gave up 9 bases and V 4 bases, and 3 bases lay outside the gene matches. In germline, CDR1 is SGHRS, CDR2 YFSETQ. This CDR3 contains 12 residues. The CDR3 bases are TGCGCCAGCAGCGGCGACAGGGGGCAAGCTTTCTTT. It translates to CASSGDRGQAFF. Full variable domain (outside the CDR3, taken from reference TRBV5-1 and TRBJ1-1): KAGVTQTPRYLIKTRGQQVTLSCSPISGHRSVSWYQQTPGQGLQFLFEYFSETQRNKGNFPGRFSGRQFSNSRSEMNVSTLELGDSALYLCASSGDRGQAFFGQGTRLTVV.